The rows below give T cell receptor beta chains drawn from one sample of a study of blood T cell repertoires in COVID-19. The method was immunoSEQ multiplex PCR; TCRdb's version includes in-frame clones alone and lacks a portion of them. The table shows over 200,000 clones, with around 88% occurring only once. The material sequenced was peripheral blood. The receptors come from a man aged 18 to 29 with active or convalescent COVID-19. Both conserved end residues are part of each CDR3. The order of the fields is V gene, clone size, J gene, CDR3 protein. Size is stated for part of the rows, as once, few or many counts, or as a class when the clone is expanded.

V gene: TRBV27; clone size: few; J gene: TRBJ1-6; CDR3 protein: CASTLGGFSPLHF
V gene: TRBV3-1/TRBV3-2; clone size: -; J gene: TRBJ2-5; CDR3 protein: CASSQVVAAVQETQYF
V gene: TRBV19; clone size: -; J gene: TRBJ1-1; CDR3 protein: CASSIRQGMNTEAFF
V gene: TRBV19; clone size: -; J gene: TRBJ2-1; CDR3 protein: CASSRLTSGGFYNEQFF
V gene: TRBV19; clone size: -; J gene: TRBJ2-5; CDR3 protein: CASSTRQGEETQYF
V gene: TRBV29-1; clone size: -; J gene: TRBJ2-1; CDR3 protein: CSADRGGGVAYNEQFF
V gene: TRBV2; clone size: -; J gene: TRBJ1-5; CDR3 protein: CASSFLPAQQPQHF
V gene: TRBV6-2/TRBV6-3; clone size: -; J gene: TRBJ2-7; CDR3 protein: CASSYSQWEGVYEQYF
V gene: TRBV7-2; clone size: once; J gene: TRBJ2-5; CDR3 protein: CASSLLVGSGRETQYF
V gene: TRBV2; clone size: -; J gene: TRBJ2-5; CDR3 protein: CASSVRSSGRRDETQYF
V gene: TRBV27; clone size: -; J gene: TRBJ2-3; CDR3 protein: CASSSGGQSTDTQYF
V gene: TRBV6-4; clone size: -; J gene: TRBJ2-1; CDR3 protein: CASSDHGGVGTNEQFF
V gene: TRBV13; clone size: -; J gene: TRBJ1-4; CDR3 protein: CASSLSRSGGGAEKLFF
V gene: TRBV27; clone size: -; J gene: TRBJ1-5; CDR3 protein: CASSLSGDGNQPQHF
V gene: TRBV7-9; clone size: -; J gene: TRBJ2-7; CDR3 protein: CASSYGGAYEQYF
V gene: TRBV11-2; clone size: -; J gene: TRBJ2-1; CDR3 protein: CASSLIPSGPSYNEQFF
V gene: TRBV7-2; clone size: -; J gene: TRBJ2-7; CDR3 protein: CASSQEQEGTGLDEQYF
V gene: TRBV12-3/TRBV12-4; clone size: -; J gene: TRBJ1-2; CDR3 protein: CASSLTRGEGYTF
V gene: TRBV19; clone size: -; J gene: TRBJ1-5; CDR3 protein: CASSTWTGGGNQPQHF
V gene: TRBV28; clone size: -; J gene: TRBJ1-4; CDR3 protein: CASSLSPTGWNEKLFF
V gene: TRBV3-1/TRBV3-2; clone size: -; J gene: TRBJ1-1; CDR3 protein: CASSQGQGMNTEAFF
V gene: TRBV7-2; clone size: -; J gene: TRBJ1-1; CDR3 protein: CASGRDRDTEAFF
V gene: TRBV10-2; clone size: -; J gene: TRBJ2-5; CDR3 protein: CASTGNTLQETQYF